The 29 T cell receptor beta chains given below trace back to one sample, sequenced in a study of vaccination effects on CD4 cells after COVID-19. Clones were read by immunoSEQ multiplex PCR, and TCRdb kept only the in-frame ones, dropping some. The repertoire consists of about 16,000 clones, with about 75% occurring once and the leading ten covering 15% to 20%. Their antigen targets remain unknown. Antigen-specific CD4+ T cells were expanded with viral peptide pools in the ViraFEST assay before sequencing. On day 10 of culture, CD4+ T cells were separated out. Each participant received a vaccine that was either BNT162b2 or mRNA-1273, given as two doses. The sample in question was CD4+ T cells from PBMCs cultured with HCoV-NL63 spike peptides, obtained after COVID-19 vaccination. These receptors all stem from a human donor who received a COVID-19 vaccine.

The chain uses TRBV7-8 and TRBJ2-1, with TRBD2 matching over 9 bases. Germline assignment: CDR1 SGHVS and CDR2 FQNEAQ. The V segment lost 2 bases and the J segment 7 bases; nucleotides outside the gene matches: 3. There are 14 residues in the CDR3. The DNA for the CDR3 is TGTGCCAGCAGCTTACTAGCGGGAAGGAATGAGCAGTTCTTC. Translating it yields CASSLLAGRNEQFF.

This sequence joins TRBV5-5 and TRBJ1-1; tentatively, D is TRBD1 (5 bases). CDR1 and CDR2 from the germline V gene are SGHKS and YYEKEE (reference sequence). The CDR3 covers 15 residues. Trimming shortened V by 6 bases and J by 6 bases, and 21 bases separated the two germline ends. The CDR3 loop reads CASNPPQGGEPEAFF. The DNA of the CDR3 is TGTGCCAGCAACCCCCCCCAGGGAGGGGAGCCTGAAGCTTTCTTT.

The chain joins TRBV7-9 to TRBJ1-3; D not resolved. The CDR3 contains 13 residues. The V gene's germline CDR1 is SEHNR and CDR2 FQNEAQ (reference sequence). V gave up 2 bases and J gave up 4 bases, with 6 bases separating them. Here the CDR3 reads CASSLSRGNTIYF. In DNA form, the CDR3 reads TGTGCCAGCAGCTTATCAAGAGGAAACACCATATATTTT.

The chain recombines TRBV6-1 with TRBJ1-5, with D uncertain. Trimming stripped 1 base from V and 5 bases from J, with 6 bases between. The CDR3 has 13 residues. Looked up from germline, CDR1 is MNHNS and CDR2 is SASEGT. CDR3 in DNA: TGTGCCAGCAGTGAAGGGCCTGATCAGCCCCAGCATTTT. Its translation: CASSEGPDQPQHF.

V gene TRBV28 combines with J gene TRBJ1-6; D unresolved. This CDR3 contains 14 residues. The V and J ends lost 8 bases and 10 bases respectively, with 18 bases between them. Germline V CDR1 and CDR2: MDHEN, SYDVKM. CDR3 in DNA: TGTGCCAGCCGCCGCATGCGGGAAGAATCACCCCTCCACTTT. Its translation is CASRRMREESPLHF.

The rearrangement joins TRBV28 to TRBJ2-7; possible D gene TRBD1, 6 bases. The CDR3 loop spans 15 amino acids. Germline values: CDR1 MDHEN, CDR2 SYDVKM. Deletions cut 6 bases from V and 1 base from J, with 16 bases between. The CDR3 DNA reads as TGTGCCAGCAGACCCCCCGGGACAAAATCCTACGAGCAGTACTTC. It specifies CASRPPGTKSYEQYF.

This chain connects TRBV5-6 to TRBJ1-3; tentative D call: TRBD1 (5 bases). V was shortened by 4 bases and J by 4 bases, with 12 bases between the two germline ends. Germline V gene data show CDR1 as SGHDT and CDR2 as YYEEEE. This CDR3 has 14 residues. The CDR3 is CASSGWGWGNTIYF. The CDR3 DNA reads TGTGCCAGCAGCGGCTGGGGGTGGGGAAACACCATATATTTT.

This chain joins TRBV6-5 and TRBJ2-7, with D perhaps assigned TRBD1 or TRBD2 (5 bases each). Trimming stripped 0 bases from V and 4 bases from J, with 7 bases between. Germline lookup yields CDR1 MNHEY and CDR2 SVGAGI. This CDR3 region has 13 residues. CDR3 DNA: TGTGCCAGCAGTTACTCGGGGGAGTACGAGCAGTACTTC. Its protein product is CASSYSGEYEQYF.

The rearrangement links TRBV19 to TRBJ2-1; TRBD2 aligns across 10 bases. CDR1 is LNHDA and CDR2 is SQIVND in the germline V gene (reference sequence). The V gene end was trimmed by 7 bases and the J gene end by 4 bases; junction bases not matched to a gene: 10. The CDR3 is made up of 16 amino acids. The CDR3 nucleotides are TGTGCCAGTATGGATTCTAGCGGGGGCGCTTACAATGAGCAGTTCTTC. Translating gives CASMDSSGGAYNEQFF.

This chain uses TRBV23-1 with TRBJ1-5; 7 nucleotides match TRBD1. TRBV23-1 is treated as an ORF (open reading frame) with a function not yet certain. The length of the CDR3 is 15 residues. The junction had 5 bases not matched to a gene; V was cut back by 0 bases and J by 6 bases. The CDR3 DNA is TGCGCCAGCAGTCAATCGAGGAGGGGGCCTCAGCCCCAGCATTTT. Its protein product is CASSQSRRGPQPQHF.

The J gene is TRBJ2-1, the V gene TRBV6-5; TRBD1 matches 11 bases. V shed 4 bases and J 4 bases; nucleotides not matched to a gene: 6. Germline CDR1 and CDR2: MNHEY and SVGAGI. This CDR3 region has 16 residues. CDR3 sequence (DNA): TGTGCCAGCAGTTCGGGACAGGGGGTAACTTACAATGAGCAGTTCTTC. Residues: CASSSGQGVTYNEQFF.

The chain uses TRBV19 and TRBJ2-7, with D possibly matching TRBD1 (5 bases). CDR1 is LNHDA and CDR2 is SQIVND in the germline V gene (reference sequence). The CDR3 is 15 residues long. V lost 3 bases and J lost 5, with 17 bases in between. The CDR3 DNA reads as TGTGCCAGTAGTATCCCCCATATATCCAGGGACGAGCAGTACTTC. This translates into CASSIPHISRDEQYF.

This rearrangement joins TRBV12-5 to TRBJ2-3; possible D gene TRBD2, 6 bases. The germline V gene encodes CDR1 LGHNT and CDR2 FRNRAP. The CDR3 length is 15 residues. With 1 base removed from V and 4 bases from J, the gap between germline ends came to 12 bases. For the CDR3, the DNA is TGTGCTAGTGGTTTGGGCCTAGCGAATCCAGATACGCAGTATTTT. Its translation is CASGLGLANPDTQYF.

J is TRBJ1-6 and V is TRBV11-2; D ambiguous. Germline lookup yields CDR1 SGHAT and CDR2 FQNNGV. The CDR3 totals 15 residues. V was trimmed by 4 bases and J by 0 bases, leaving 7 bases between them. CDR3 coding DNA: TGTGCCAGCAGCTCCCAGCGCTCCTATAATTCACCCCTCCACTTT. Translated: CASSSQRSYNSPLHF.

This chain connects TRBV30 to TRBJ2-5; D gene unclear. CDR1 and CDR2 (germline): GTSNPN, SVGIG (reference sequence). This CDR3 is 11 amino acids long. V was cut by 1 base and J by 3 bases, with 3 bases left in between. CDR3 amino acids: CAWSAKETQYF. The CDR3 nucleotides read TGTGCCTGGAGTGCTAAAGAGACCCAGTACTTC.

In nucleotides, the CDR3 is TGCGCCAGCAGCTTGAGTCTAGCCCCATACGAGCAGTACTTC. It specifies CASSLSLAPYEQYF. The chain links TRBV5-1 to TRBJ2-7, with TRBD2 as a possible D gene (5 bases). The CDR3 length is 14 residues. Germline CDR1 SGHRS, CDR2 YFSETQ. V lost 1 base, J lost 4 bases, and 12 bases lay in between.

The chain employs TRBV28 and TRBJ2-7; no clear D. Germline CDR1 MDHEN, CDR2 SYDVKM. The CDR3 is 14 amino acids. Trimming stripped 6 bases from V and 2 bases from J, with 14 bases between. CDR3 in DNA: TGTGCCAGCAGCGGCGATGGTCGCGCCTACGAGCAGTACTTC. The encoded protein is CASSGDGRAYEQYF.

This rearrangement joins TRBV6-1 to TRBJ2-2, with D perhaps matching TRBD1 (5 bases). In germline, CDR1 is MNHNS, CDR2 SASEGT. The V end was cut by 1 base, the J end by 4 bases, with 10 bases between. The CDR3 has 15 amino acids. Here the CDR3 reads CASSEVRAATGELFF. DNA of the CDR3: TGTGCCAGCAGTGAAGTCAGGGCCGCCACCGGGGAGCTGTTTTTT.

V is TRBV20-1 and J is TRBJ1-1; TRBD1 matches at 8 bases. V lost 3 bases, J lost 6 bases, and 9 bases stayed unmatched. The CDR3 has 14 residues. The germline V gene encodes CDR1 DFQATT and CDR2 SNEGSKA (reference sequence). The CDR3 loop reads CSASPSGGAAEAFF. In DNA form, the CDR3 reads TGCAGTGCTAGTCCCTCAGGGGGCGCAGCTGAAGCTTTCTTT.

This chain uses TRBV3-1 (or the pseudogene TRBV3-2) with TRBJ1-1; D possibly corresponds to TRBD1 (6 bases). The CDR3 consists of 12 residues. The V end lost 3 bases, the J end lost 11 bases, and 13 bases lay between the germline ends. CDR1 and CDR2 from the germline V gene are LGHDT and YNNKEL (reference sequence). The CDR3 DNA sequence: TGTGCCAGCAGCCACCTACAGGGTGCGGCTTTCTTT. Translated: CASSHLQGAAFF.

V gene TRBV5-6 combines with J gene TRBJ2-3; 11 bases align to TRBD2. Germline V CDR1 and CDR2: SGHDT, YYEEEE. The CDR3 runs to 18 residues. V lost 3 bases to trimming and J lost 0 bases; unmatched junction nucleotides: 9. DNA of the CDR3: TGTGCCAGCAGCTACCTCGGACTAGCGGGTACTAGCACAGATACGCAGTATTTT. This codes for CASSYLGLAGTSTDTQYF. Combining the CDR3 with reference TRBV5-6 and TRBJ2-3 gives the whole variable domain DAGVTQSPTHLIKTRGQQVTLRCSPKSGHDTVSWYQQALGQGPQFIFQYYEEEERQRGNFPDRFSGHQFPNYSSELNVNALLLGDSALYLCASSYLGLAGTSTDTQYFGPGTRLTVL.

The gene calls are TRBV28 and TRBJ1-2, with 10 bases lining up with TRBD1. V was clipped by 5 bases and J by 6 bases; unmatched bases: 9. Looked up from germline, CDR1 is MDHEN and CDR2 is SYDVKM. The CDR3 contains 15 residues. CDR3 sequence: CASSAGQGVYNGYTF. As DNA, the CDR3 is TGTGCCAGCAGTGCCGGACAGGGGGTGTATAATGGCTACACCTTC.

The chain is built from TRBV7-2 and TRBJ2-5; unclear D gene. With 5 bases removed from V and 4 bases from J, the gap between germline ends came to 11 bases. The CDR3 has 13 residues. Germline loops: CDR1 SGHTA, CDR2 FQGNSA. The DNA for the CDR3 is TGTGCCAGCAGCGGGGTTTCGGGAGAGACCCAGTACTTC. Translating gives CASSGVSGETQYF.

The gene calls are TRBV4-2 and TRBJ2-1; D possibly corresponds to TRBD1 (6 bases). The V and J ends lost 0 bases and 5 bases respectively, with 11 bases between them. Germline V gives CDR1 LGHNA, CDR2 YNFKEQ. The CDR3 runs 15 residues. DNA of the CDR3: TGTGCCAGCAGCCAAGAGGGGGCCGGTGACAATGAGCAGTTCTTC. Encoded protein: CASSQEGAGDNEQFF.

The rearrangement joins TRBV29-1 to TRBJ2-1; a possible D gene is TRBD2 (5 bases). The CDR3 spans 11 residues. Germline V CDR1 and CDR2: SQVTM, ANQGSEA. V lost 4 bases and J 10 bases, leaving 11 bases between the germline ends. In DNA, the CDR3 is TGCAGCGTTGGAGGGCCGAGAGAGCAGTTCTTC. This codes for CSVGGPREQFF.

This chain uses TRBV4-2 with TRBJ1-2, with TRBD1 matching 8 bases. CDR1 is LGHNA and CDR2 is YNFKEQ in the germline V gene. The CDR3 is 16 residues long. With V trimmed by 0 bases and J by 7 bases, 10 bases remained unmatched. The CDR3: CASSQDRVTGDSGYTF. Here the CDR3 DNA reads TGTGCCAGCAGCCAAGATCGAGTGACAGGGGATAGTGGCTACACCTTC.

The chain links TRBV2 to TRBJ2-7, with a tentative D call TRBD2 (7 bases). Germline loops: CDR1 SNHLY, CDR2 FYNNEI. This CDR3 has 15 amino acids. Between the trimmed V and J ends, which lost 1 base and 1 base, there was a span of 11 bases. Here the CDR3 DNA reads TGTGCCAGCAGTGAAGAGAGGGGGGGGTCCTACGAGCAGTACTTC. Encoded protein: CASSEERGGSYEQYF.

This chain links TRBV5-1 with TRBJ2-3; 8 bases line up with TRBD2. CDR1 is SGHRS, CDR2 YFSETQ, per germline. The ends lost 4 bases at V and 4 bases at J; junction bases unmatched: 2. This CDR3 is built from 13 residues. Here the CDR3 DNA reads TGCGCCAGCAGCAAAGCGGGAGCAGATACGCAGTATTTT. Translated, it gives CASSKAGADTQYF.

J is TRBJ2-1 and V is TRBV15, with 10 positions matching TRBD2. The ends lost 4 bases at V and 0 bases at J; junction bases unmatched: 3. Germline lookup yields CDR1 LNHNV and CDR2 YYDKDF (reference sequence). CDR3 length: 16 residues. The CDR3 DNA reads as TGTGCCACCAGCACCCTAGCGGGAGTCTCCTACAATGAGCAGTTCTTC. The encoded protein is CATSTLAGVSYNEQFF.